The 32 T cell receptor beta chains below come from one sample, sequenced in a study of early stage breast cancer tumors. Profiled with immunoSEQ multiplex PCR; TCRdb holds only in-frame clones, not every one. The data hold some 28,000 clones, with 75% to 90% observed a single time. Input material: blood. The receptors shown here come from a person aged 60 to 70 with breast cancer.

The CDR3 sequence is CASRHAGTGNTGELFF. CDR3 sequence (DNA): TGCGCCAGCAGACACGCCGGGACTGGCAACACCGGGGAGCTGTTTTTT. The rearrangement joins TRBV5-1 to TRBJ2-2; a weak D match, TRBD2 (6 bases). The CDR3 covers 16 residues. Trimming took off 5 bases at V and 2 bases at J, with 16 bases between the two ends. The germline V gene has CDR1 SGHRS and CDR2 YFSETQ.

As for this clone: No DNA is shown, since the ends of the CDR3 on it are uncertain; the CDR3 is the one TCRdb lists. The chain uses TRBV28 and TRBJ2-7; the D call in the table, TRBD2, was not verified against the DNA. With termini counted, the CDR3 has 15 amino acids. The germline V gene encodes CDR1 MDHEN and CDR2 SYDVKM. CDR3 sequence: CASILGAGGTYEQYF.

This rearrangement joins TRBV11-1 to TRBJ2-7; D might be TRBD1 (5 bases). V was trimmed by 5 bases and J by 8 bases, leaving 13 bases between them. The CDR3 runs to 12 residues. The germline gives CDR1 SGHAT, CDR2 FQDESV (reference sequence). In nucleotides, the CDR3 is TGTGCCAGCAGCCATGACAGCCTCCAGCAGTACTTC. Amino acid sequence: CASSHDSLQQYF.

This chain links TRBV15 with TRBJ1-2; a possible D gene is TRBD1 (5 bases). CDR1 is LNHNV and CDR2 is YYDKDF in the germline V gene (reference sequence). Deletions cut 3 bases from V and 8 bases from J, with 16 bases between. CDR3 length: 14 amino acids. CDR3 sequence: CATSSPSGGGGYTF. CDR3 sequence (DNA): TGTGCCACCAGCAGCCCCAGCGGCGGGGGGGGCTACACCTTC.

This chain uses TRBV15 with TRBJ1-1; 7 bases are a match to TRBD1. Per the germline V gene, CDR1 is LNHNV and CDR2 is YYDKDF (reference sequence). The J segment lost 0 bases and the V segment lost 5 bases, leaving 15 bases of the junction unmatched. The CDR3 is 18 amino acids. The CDR3 here is CATSPLEGQRSVNTEAFF. The CDR3 DNA is TGTGCCACCAGCCCCCTAGAGGGACAGAGGTCCGTGAACACTGAAGCTTTCTTT.

The chain couples TRBV5-1 to TRBJ2-3, with D uncertain. Looked up from germline, CDR1 is SGHRS and CDR2 is YFSETQ. V lost 4 bases and J 1 base, leaving 7 bases between the germline ends. The CDR3 totals 13 residues. The CDR3 sequence: CASSLYRTDTQYF. CDR3 in DNA: TGCGCCAGCAGCCTGTATCGCACAGATACGCAGTATTTT. The complete variable domain, with remaining parts taken from reference TRBV5-1 and TRBJ2-3, reads KAGVTQTPRYLIKTRGQQVTLSCSPISGHRSVSWYQQTPGQGLQFLFEYFSETQRNKGNFPGRFSGRQFSNSRSEMNVSTLELGDSALYLCASSLYRTDTQYFGPGTRLTVL.

J is TRBJ2-1 and V is TRBV5-1, with TRBD2 matching over 10 bases. V dropped 1 base and J dropped 8; count of bases not matched to a gene: 6. The CDR3 loop spans 15 amino acids. Germline CDR1 is SGHRS and CDR2 is YFSETQ. The CDR3 region is CASSLSLAGDHEQFF. The CDR3 DNA reads as TGCGCCAGCAGCTTGTCTCTAGCGGGAGACCATGAGCAGTTCTTC.

This chain uses TRBV11-1 with TRBJ2-7; the match to TRBD2 covers 12 bases. V gave up 4 bases and J gave up 0 bases; unmatched junction bases: 4. The CDR3 is made up of 16 amino acids. CDR1 is SGHAT, CDR2 FQDESV, per germline (reference sequence). The CDR3 DNA reads TGTGCCAGCAGCTCCGGACTAGCGGGATTCTCCTACGAGCAGTACTTC. Protein sequence: CASSSGLAGFSYEQYF.

This clone was seen a single time. V and J are TRBV6-5 and TRBJ1-1; 7 bases agree with TRBD1. CDR3 size: 15 residues. Germline V lookup: CDR1 MNHEY, CDR2 SVGAGI. Trimming took 2 bases from V and 1 from J; bases not matched to a gene: 4. Here the CDR3 DNA reads TGTGCCAGCAGTTACAGGGGGCGTCGGAACACTGAAGCTTTCTTT. This translates into CASSYRGRRNTEAFF.

Relative to its sample, this clone is medium-sized. This sequence joins TRBV10-1 and TRBJ2-7; 7 bases are a match to TRBD2. Looked up from germline, CDR1 is WNHNN and CDR2 is SYGVQD (reference sequence). V shed 3 bases and J 3 bases; nucleotides not matched to a gene: 5. The CDR3 has 14 residues. The CDR3 is CASSEGPSGYEQYF. The DNA of the CDR3 is TGCGCCAGCAGTGAAGGTCCTAGCGGCTACGAGCAGTACTTC.

J is TRBJ1-1 and V is TRBV7-9; D remains ambiguous. V was clipped by 6 bases and J by 2 bases, with 10 bases between them. The CDR3 length is 13 residues. The germline gives CDR1 SEHNR, CDR2 FQNEAQ (reference sequence). CDR3 coding DNA: TGTGCCAGCAGACAAACTAGTAACACTGAAGCTTTCTTT. Translation: CASRQTSNTEAFF.

The chain joins TRBV30 to TRBJ2-5, with 13 bases aligning to TRBD2. TRBJ2-7 matches the DNA end more closely, so the J call is doubtful. CDR1 is GTSNPN and CDR2 is SVGIG in the germline V gene (reference sequence). The CDR3 runs to 19 residues. The CDR3 DNA is TGTGCCTGGGACGAAATAGCCGGGACTAGCGGGACCGCTGCCTACGAGCAGTACTTC. Its translation: CAWDEIAGTSGTAAYEQYF.

This chain connects TRBV19 to TRBJ2-3; 12 nucleotides match TRBD2. Germline CDR1 is LNHDA and CDR2 is SQIVND (reference sequence). The CDR3 consists of 15 residues. V dropped 7 bases and J dropped 6; count of bases not matched to a gene: 8. In DNA form, the CDR3 reads TGTGCCAGTACCTTGACTAGCGGGAGTATCGATACGCAGTATTTT. Amino acids: CASTLTSGSIDTQYF.

This clone has just one count. The rearrangement uses TRBV11-3 and TRBJ2-1; TRBD2 matches 8 bases. Unmatched junction bases numbered 8, after V lost 4 bases and J lost 0 bases. Germline V lookup: CDR1 SGHNT, CDR2 YENEEA. The CDR3 extends over 17 amino acids. CDR3 loop: CASSSGLGLSSYNEQFF. The DNA of the CDR3 is TGTGCCAGCAGCTCGGGACTAGGCCTTAGCTCCTACAATGAGCAGTTCTTC.

The chain links TRBV6-1 to TRBJ2-1; D is possibly TRBD2 (5 bases). This CDR3 comprises 15 residues. Germline V lookup: CDR1 MNHNS, CDR2 SASEGT. Trimming took off 6 bases at V and 1 base at J, with 13 bases between the two ends. The CDR3 here is CASRAGVQSYNEQFF. CDR3 DNA sequence: TGTGCCAGCAGGGCCGGGGTCCAGTCCTACAATGAGCAGTTCTTC.

V and J are TRBV11-3 and TRBJ2-7; 13 nucleotides match TRBD2. The CDR3 runs to 17 residues. V was pared by 5 bases and J by 6 bases, with 13 bases of the junction left unmatched. Looked up from germline, CDR1 is SGHNT and CDR2 is YENEEA. This CDR3 is CASSARLAGGTKGEQYF. The CDR3, as DNA: TGTGCCAGCAGCGCCCGACTAGCGGGAGGAACGAAGGGCGAGCAGTACTTC. Full variable domain (rest looked up from reference TRBV11-3 and TRBJ2-7): EAGVVQSPRYKIIEKKQPVAFWCNPISGHNTLYWYLQNLGQGPELLIRYENEEAVDDSQLPKDRFSAERLKGVDSTLKIQPAELGDSAVYLCASSARLAGGTKGEQYFGPGTRLTVT.

The V gene is TRBV29-1, the J gene TRBJ1-1, with D perhaps TRBD1 (5 bases). V dropped 4 bases and J dropped 0 bases, with 9 bases sitting between them. Germline values: CDR1 SQVTM, CDR2 ANQGSEA. This CDR3 contains 13 residues. DNA for the CDR3: TGCAGCGTTGGAGGACAATTGAACACTGAAGCTTTCTTT. Translated, it gives CSVGGQLNTEAFF.

The V and J genes are TRBV11-3 and TRBJ2-5; 7 nucleotides match TRBD2. CDR3 length: 15 amino acids. The trim removed 0 bases at V and 3 bases at J, leaving 4 bases unmatched. CDR1 and CDR2 (germline): SGHNT, YENEEA. The CDR3, as DNA: TGTGCCAGCAGCTTAGATGGTGGGGGGGAAGAGACCCAGTACTTC. Encoded protein: CASSLDGGGEETQYF.

The chain couples TRBV27 to TRBJ2-3; 8 nucleotides line up with TRBD2. Germline-derived CDR1 and CDR2 are MNHEY and SMNVEV (reference sequence). CDR3 length: 16 amino acids. Losses at the gene ends were 5 bases for V and 3 bases for J; bases not matched to a gene: 10. CDR3: CASSARTSGRTDTQYF. The DNA of the CDR3 is TGTGCCAGCAGTGCCCGTACTAGCGGTAGGACAGATACGCAGTATTTT.

The chain is built from TRBV7-2 and TRBJ2-7; the match to TRBD1 covers 8 bases. The CDR3 runs 17 residues. J gave up 3 bases and V 1 base, and 11 bases lay outside the gene matches. The germline V gene encodes CDR1 SGHTA and CDR2 FQGNSA. CDR3 in amino acids: CASSLEGTGFFYYEQYF. For the CDR3, the DNA is TGTGCCAGCAGCTTAGAAGGGACAGGATTTTTTTACTACGAGCAGTACTTC.

The rearrangement links TRBV10-3 to TRBJ1-1; TRBD1 matches 11 bases. The V gene end was trimmed by 7 bases and the J gene end by 4 bases; junction bases not matched to a gene: 8. This CDR3 comprises 15 residues. Germline CDR1 and CDR2: ENHRY and SYGVKD. DNA for the CDR3: TGTGCCATCACCCGCGGACAGGGGGCTTCCACTGAAGCTTTCTTT. It is translated as CAITRGQGASTEAFF.

This chain uses TRBV5-6 with TRBJ1-5; D ambiguous. V was shortened by 6 bases and J by 2 bases, with 15 bases between the two germline ends. The length of the CDR3 is 15 residues. Germline values: CDR1 SGHDT, CDR2 YYEEEE. CDR3 in DNA: TGTGCCAGCACCCTCCGTTCGGGTGGCAATCAGCCCCAGCATTTT. Amino acid sequence: CASTLRSGGNQPQHF.

J is TRBJ1-1 and V is TRBV11-1, with a tentative D call TRBD1 (5 bases). Trimming pared 8 bases from V and 5 bases from J, leaving 21 bases between. Germline values: CDR1 SGHAT, CDR2 FQDESV (reference sequence). The CDR3 runs to 15 residues. The chain's CDR3 is CASRAGRGLWTEAFF. The DNA of the CDR3 is TGTGCCAGCCGTGCAGGAAGGGGTTTATGGACTGAAGCTTTCTTT. The whole variable domain, filled in from reference TRBV11-1 and TRBJ1-1, reads EAEVAQSPRYKITEKSQAVAFWCDPISGHATLYWYRQILGQGPELLVQFQDESVVDDSQLPKDRFSAERLKGVDSTLKIQPAELGDSAMYLCASRAGRGLWTEAFFGQGTRLTVV.

This sequence joins TRBV21-1 and TRBJ2-1; no check of the table's D call, TRBD1, against the DNA was made. TRBV21-1 is labeled a pseudogene. This CDR3 contains 17 residues. CDR3 DNA: TGTGCCAGCAGCAGCCCTTCGACAGGGAGCTCCTACAATGAGCAGTTCTTC. This sequence encodes CASSSPSTGSSYNEQFF.

CDR3 DNA: TGTGCCAGCAGCCCCGTAGTAGGGGGACCTTACGAGCAGTACTTC. Its protein product is CASSPVVGGPYEQYF. The chain couples TRBV7-2 to TRBJ2-7; possible D gene TRBD1, 6 bases. Germline CDR1 SGHTA, CDR2 FQGNSA. V was trimmed by 5 bases and J by 4 bases, leaving 18 bases between them. The CDR3 is 15 residues long.

This chain uses TRBV9 with TRBJ2-7, with TRBD1 identical over 7 bases. V shed 2 bases and J 6 bases; nucleotides not matched to a gene: 11. The CDR3 spans 15 residues. CDR1 SGDLS and CDR2 YYNGEE come from the germline V gene. The CDR3 loop reads CASSVGTDRVGEQYF. DNA for the CDR3: TGTGCCAGCAGCGTTGGGACAGACCGCGTGGGCGAGCAGTACTTC.

The chain recombines TRBV6-5 with TRBJ2-7, with D uncertain. From germline, CDR1 is MNHEY and CDR2 SVGAGI. V was trimmed by 0 bases and J by 3 bases, leaving 9 bases between them. The CDR3 loop spans 14 amino acids. The CDR3 loop reads CASSYSGRFYEQYF. The CDR3 DNA reads as TGTGCCAGCAGTTACTCGGGCAGGTTCTACGAGCAGTACTTC.

The genes are TRBV11-3 and TRBJ2-2, with TRBD2 matching 8 bases. Trimming at V came to 4 bases and at J to 1 base, leaving 8 bases not matched to a gene. Germline loops: CDR1 SGHNT, CDR2 YENEEA. CDR3 size: 17 residues. The CDR3 sequence: CASSSAGGVLNTGELFF. CDR3 bases: TGTGCCAGCAGCTCCGCCGGGGGGGTCCTGAACACCGGGGAGCTGTTTTTT.

The chain is built from TRBV4-3 and TRBJ1-2; 10 nucleotides align to TRBD1. The CDR3 extends over 15 amino acids. Germline CDR1 is LGHNA and CDR2 is YSLEER. V was clipped by 0 bases and J by 8 bases; unmatched bases: 6. In DNA form, the CDR3 reads TGCGCCAGCAGCCAAGAGGGACAGGGGAGGAACGGCTACACCTTC. Protein: CASSQEGQGRNGYTF.

This chain connects TRBV11-2 to TRBJ2-7; 8 bases match TRBD2. The CDR3 spans 18 residues. The trim removed 4 bases at V and 1 base at J, leaving 15 bases unmatched. CDR1 is SGHAT, CDR2 FQNNGV, per germline. The CDR3 region is CASSWNLGLSGTSYEQYF. CDR3 nucleotides: TGTGCCAGCAGCTGGAATTTGGGACTTAGCGGGACATCCTACGAGCAGTACTTC. Variable domain in full (rest from reference TRBV11-2 and TRBJ2-7): EAGVAQSPRYKIIEKRQSVAFWCNPISGHATLYWYQQILGQGPKLLIQFQNNGVVDDSQLPKDRFSAERLKGVDSTLKIQPAKLEDSAVYLCASSWNLGLSGTSYEQYFGPGTRLTVT.

This clone was seen more than once but under ten times. The chain has TRBV19 and TRBJ2-7; 7 nucleotides match TRBD1. Germline-derived CDR1 and CDR2 are LNHDA and SQIVND (reference sequence). The V gene end was trimmed by 8 bases and the J gene end by 3 bases; junction bases not matched to a gene: 4. The CDR3 runs to 12 residues. The CDR3 region has the DNA TGTGCCAGTGGGGACAGCCTCTACGAGCAGTACTTC. Amino acids: CASGDSLYEQYF.

The chain has TRBV7-3 and TRBJ1-2, with D possibly being TRBD1 (6 bases). The V and J ends lost 7 bases and 4 bases respectively, with 16 bases between them. CDR1 and CDR2 (germline): SGHTA, FQGTGA. The CDR3 spans 14 residues. The CDR3 DNA follows: TGTGCCAGCACCCCGGAAGGACAGCTCTATGGCTACACCTTC. This gives the protein CASTPEGQLYGYTF.